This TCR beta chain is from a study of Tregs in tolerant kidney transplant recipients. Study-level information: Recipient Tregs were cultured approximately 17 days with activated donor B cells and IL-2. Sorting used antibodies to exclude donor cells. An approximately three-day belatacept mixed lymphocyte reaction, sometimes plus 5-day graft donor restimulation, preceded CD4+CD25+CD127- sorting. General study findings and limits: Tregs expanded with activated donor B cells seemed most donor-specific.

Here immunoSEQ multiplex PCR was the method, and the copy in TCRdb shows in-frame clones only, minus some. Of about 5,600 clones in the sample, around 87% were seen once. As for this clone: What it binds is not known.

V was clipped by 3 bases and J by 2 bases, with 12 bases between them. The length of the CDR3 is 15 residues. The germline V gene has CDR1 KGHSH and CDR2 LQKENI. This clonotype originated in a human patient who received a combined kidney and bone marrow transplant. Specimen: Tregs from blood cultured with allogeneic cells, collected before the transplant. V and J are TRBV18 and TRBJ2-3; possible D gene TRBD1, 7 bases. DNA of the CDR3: TGTGCCAGCTCACCCAGGGGGGATAACACAGATACGCAGTATTTT. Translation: CASSPRGDNTDTQYF.